Listed here are 18 T cell receptor beta chains from one sample, sequenced in a study of cytomegalovirus exposure and HLA in healthy donors. The PCR contained 60 Vbeta and 13 Jbeta primers. Produced via immunoSEQ multiplex PCR; TCRdb's table is partial and in-frame only. Of about 150,000 clones listed, 65% to 80% are singletons. Sequencing was done on a sample of PBMCs. These receptors were obtained from a man aged 35 to 55 in good health and CMV-seropositive.

This chain joins TRBV11-2 and TRBJ2-5; no clear D. Germline values: CDR1 SGHAT, CDR2 FQNNGV. Trimming left V 5 bases short and J 1 base short, with 5 bases between. CDR3 length equals 12 residues. This CDR3 reads CASSPVQETQYF. CDR3 bases: TGTGCCAGCAGCCCAGTCCAAGAGACCCAGTACTTC.

As regards this clone: One end of the junction varies from germline; a read error may be responsible. The CDR3 sequence: CASSWYGEGSFEQYF. As DNA, the CDR3 is TGTGCCAGCAGCTGGTACGGGGAGGGATCCTTCGAGCAGTACTTC. The chain recombines TRBV7-3 with TRBJ2-7, with 7 bases that match TRBD2. The CDR3 has 15 amino acids. Germline V lookup: CDR1 SGHTA, CDR2 FQGTGA. Full variable domain (rest looked up from reference TRBV7-3 and TRBJ2-7): GAGVSQTPSNKVTEKGKYVELRCDPISGHTALYWYRQSLGQGPEFLIYFQGTGAADDSGLPNDRFFAVRPEGSVSTLKIQRTERGDSAVYLCASSWYGEGSFEQYFGPGTRLTVT.

The chain uses TRBV28 and TRBJ1-1; D may be TRBD1 (5 bases). The germline V and J ends were trimmed by 8 bases and 4 bases, with 11 bases remaining between them. CDR1 MDHEN and CDR2 SYDVKM come from the germline V gene. The CDR3 contains 12 residues. The CDR3 protein is CASQMGGTEAFF. The CDR3, as DNA: TGTGCCAGCCAAATGGGGGGCACTGAAGCTTTCTTT.

The V call is TRBV5-6, the J call TRBJ1-1; D is perhaps TRBD1 (5 bases). The CDR3 is 14 residues long. V lost 0 bases and J 5 bases, leaving 11 bases between the germline ends. Germline CDR1 is SGHDT and CDR2 is YYEEEE. The CDR3 protein is CASSLGRRGTEAFF. The CDR3 DNA reads as TGTGCCAGCAGCTTGGGGAGACGGGGGACTGAAGCTTTCTTT. The variable domain in full, completed from reference TRBV5-6 and TRBJ1-1, reads DAGVTQSPTHLIKTRGQQVTLRCSPKSGHDTVSWYQQALGQGPQFIFQYYEEEERQRGNFPDRFSGHQFPNYSSELNVNALLLGDSALYLCASSLGRRGTEAFFGQGTRLTVV.

The chain combines TRBV7-8 with TRBJ2-1; 10 bases map to TRBD2. Germline assignment: CDR1 SGHVS and CDR2 FQNEAQ. The CDR3 is made up of 15 amino acids. The junction had 6 bases not matched to a gene; V was cut back by 2 bases and J by 8 bases. The CDR3 nucleotides are TGTGCCAGCAGCTTAACGAGCGGGAGGGCGGATGAGCAGTTCTTC. Protein: CASSLTSGRADEQFF. Supplemented by reference TRBV7-8 and TRBJ2-1, the full variable domain reads GAGVSQSPRYKVAKRGQDVALRCDPISGHVSLFWYQQALGQGPEFLTYFQNEAQLDKSGLPSDRFFAERPEGSVSTLKIQRTQQEDSAVYLCASSLTSGRADEQFFGPGTRLTVL.

The sample holds one count of this clone. The J gene is TRBJ1-2, the V gene TRBV5-5; D might be TRBD1 (6 bases). Trimming pared 4 bases from V and 0 bases from J, leaving 13 bases between. The CDR3 covers 15 residues. Germline V gene sequence: CDR1 SGHKS, CDR2 YYEKEE (reference sequence). In DNA form, the CDR3 reads TGTGCCAGCAGCCCGGGGGGCCAGGCTAACTATGGCTACACCTTC. Encoded protein: CASSPGGQANYGYTF. The full variable domain, rest sourced from reference TRBV5-5 and TRBJ1-2, is DAGVTQSPTHLIKTRGQQVTLRCSPISGHKSVSWYQQVLGQGPQFIFQYYEKEERGRGNFPDRFSARQFPNYSSELNVNALLLGDSALYLCASSPGGQANYGYTFGSGTRLTVV.

V usage is TRBV2 and J usage is TRBJ1-4, with 7 bases matching TRBD1. V shed 0 bases, J shed 4 bases, and the junction held 2 bases outside the gene matches. CDR1 and CDR2 from the germline V gene are SNHLY and FYNNEI. The CDR3 length is 15 residues. The CDR3 here is CASSEAQGVNEKLFF. Written as DNA, the CDR3 is TGTGCCAGCAGTGAAGCGCAGGGGGTTAATGAAAAACTGTTTTTT.

The gene calls are TRBV5-1 and TRBJ2-3; D is perhaps TRBD2 (5 bases). Trimming removed 2 bases from V and 2 bases from J, with 12 bases in between. Germline V gene lookup returns CDR1 SGHRS and CDR2 YFSETQ. The CDR3 consists of 15 residues. Here the CDR3 reads CASSFAGHHTDTQYF. The CDR3 DNA is TGCGCCAGCAGCTTTGCGGGTCATCACACAGATACGCAGTATTTT.

This chain connects TRBV5-6 to TRBJ1-2; 7 bases align to TRBD1. The CDR3 runs to 15 residues. From germline, CDR1 is SGHDT and CDR2 YYEEEE. The J segment lost 2 bases and the V segment lost 0 bases, leaving 4 bases of the junction unmatched. The CDR3 DNA is TGTGCCAGCAGCTTGGAGGGGACAGCCAACTATGGCTACACCTTC. This translates into CASSLEGTANYGYTF.

This chain links TRBV5-8 with TRBJ1-4; the match to TRBD1 covers 9 bases. The trim removed 3 bases at V and 6 bases at J, leaving 9 bases unmatched. The CDR3 runs to 16 residues. Germline V gene sequence: CDR1 SGHTS, CDR2 YDEGEE. CDR3 loop: CASSSHIGTGYEKLFF. The CDR3 bases are TGTGCCAGCAGCTCGCATATCGGGACAGGGTATGAAAAACTGTTTTTT.

This clone came up once. The rearrangement uses TRBV29-1 and TRBJ2-5; 11 bases fit TRBD2. Unmatched junction bases numbered 1, after V lost 5 bases and J lost 2 bases. Per germline, CDR1 SQVTM and CDR2 ANQGSEA. This CDR3 comprises 13 residues. CDR3 sequence: CSVWTSGQETQYF. The DNA of the CDR3 is TGCAGCGTTTGGACTAGCGGGCAAGAGACCCAGTACTTC.

V usage is TRBV5-5 and J usage is TRBJ1-1, with a tentative D call TRBD1 (5 bases). This CDR3 contains 15 residues. Germline CDR1 and CDR2: SGHKS and YYEKEE (reference sequence). Between the trimmed V and J ends, which lost 1 base and 2 bases, there was a span of 12 bases. CDR3 in amino acids: CASSLYPGENTEAFF. As DNA, the CDR3 is TGTGCCAGCAGCTTGTATCCGGGGGAAAACACTGAAGCTTTCTTT.

The rearrangement links TRBV7-9 to TRBJ2-1; 14 bases fit TRBD2. The CDR3 is 17 residues long. Germline V gene data show CDR1 as SEHNR and CDR2 as FQNEAQ (reference sequence). The V segment lost 4 bases and the J segment 1 base; nucleotides outside the gene matches: 3. Here the CDR3 reads CASSSRTSGRSYNEQFF. The CDR3 nucleotides are TGTGCCAGCAGCTCCCGGACTAGCGGGAGGTCCTACAATGAGCAGTTCTTC.

Here the CDR3 reads CASRELPIFF. DNA for the CDR3: TGTGCCAGCAGGGAGCTACCTATTTTCTTC. This chain joins TRBV2 and TRBJ2-1, with unresolved D. Between the trimmed V and J ends, which lost 6 bases and 16 bases, there was a span of 13 bases. The CDR3 runs 10 residues. From germline, CDR1 is SNHLY and CDR2 FYNNEI. Full variable domain (outside the CDR3, taken from reference TRBV2 and TRBJ2-1): EPEVTQTPSHQVTQMGQEVILRCVPISNHLYFYWYRQILGQKVEFLVSFYNNEISEKSEIFDDQFSVERPDGSNFTLKIRSTKLEDSAMYFCASRELPIFFGPGTRLTVL.

This clone has a handful of counts. The rearrangement links TRBV28 to TRBJ1-5; unclear D gene. This CDR3 is built from 14 residues. V lost 2 bases and J 9 bases, leaving 14 bases between the germline ends. Germline CDR1 MDHEN, CDR2 SYDVKM. The CDR3 protein is CASSLMGMAGPQHF. In DNA, the CDR3 is TGTGCCAGCAGTTTAATGGGGATGGCGGGGCCCCAGCATTTT.

The V and J genes are TRBV4-1 and TRBJ1-2; TRBD1 aligns across 7 bases. The ends lost 4 bases at V and 2 bases at J; junction bases unmatched: 7. There are 15 residues in the CDR3. Germline CDR1 reads MGHRA; CDR2 reads YSYEKL. Written as DNA, the CDR3 is TGCGCCAGCAGCCTCCCACTGACAGGGAACTATGGCTACACCTTC. This codes for CASSLPLTGNYGYTF.

The chain joins TRBV5-6 to TRBJ2-4, with D uncertain. Deletions cut 2 bases from V and 1 base from J, with 7 bases between. This CDR3 is 14 amino acids long. Germline assignment: CDR1 SGHDT and CDR2 YYEEEE. This chain's CDR3 is CASSLMEAKNIQYF. DNA for the CDR3: TGTGCCAGCAGCTTAATGGAGGCCAAAAACATTCAGTACTTC.

The V gene is TRBV2, the J gene TRBJ2-7; D is perhaps TRBD2 (5 bases). The CDR3 consists of 13 residues. V was shortened by 5 bases and J by 4 bases, with 12 bases between the two germline ends. From germline, CDR1 is SNHLY and CDR2 FYNNEI. CDR3 amino acids: CASSRTGKYEQYF. Written as DNA, the CDR3 is TGTGCCAGCAGTCGGACTGGGAAGTACGAGCAGTACTTC.